These 30 T cell receptor beta chains originate from one sample sequenced in a study of a mutant IDH1 vaccine in newly diagnosed glioma. Sequencing used immunoSEQ multiplex PCR; TCRdb keeps in-frame clones, though not all of them. Altogether approximately 60,000 clones are present, around four fifths being singletons, with the ten largest covering around 4%. Specified time point: week 47, end of study. Vaccine doses each comprised 300 ug of mutant IDH1 20-mer peptide, with topical imiquimod. Antigens for these TCRs are unknown. The material sequenced was PBMCs, taken from a glioma patient whose treatment included an IDH1 peptide vaccine. Every receptor here comes from a man aged 30-40 years with glioma.

The chain joins TRBV2 to TRBJ2-7, with TRBD2 identical over 10 bases. This CDR3 spans 15 amino acids. V shed 5 bases and J 2 bases; nucleotides not matched to a gene: 6. The germline CDR1 and CDR2 sequences are SNHLY and FYNNEI. CDR3 protein: CASSFSGGTTYEQYF. CDR3 bases: TGTGCCAGCAGTTTTAGCGGGGGGACAACCTACGAGCAGTACTTC.

The chain combines TRBV27 with TRBJ1-2; D might be TRBD1 (6 bases). CDR1 is MNHEY, CDR2 SMNVEV, per germline (reference sequence). This CDR3 has 14 residues. Trimming stripped 4 bases from V and 8 bases from J, with 17 bases between. This chain's CDR3 is CASSSHGTRRGYTF. The CDR3, as DNA: TGTGCCAGCAGTTCACACGGGACACGTCGGGGCTACACCTTC.

This clone was seen a single time. The chain has TRBV2 and TRBJ2-7, with 11 bases fitting TRBD2. V lost 6 bases and J lost 2; bases outside the gene matches: 3. The CDR3 extends over 14 amino acids. Germline-derived CDR1 and CDR2 are SNHLY and FYNNEI. The CDR3 loop reads CASRKTSGTYEQYF. CDR3 DNA sequence: TGTGCCAGCAGGAAGACTAGCGGGACCTACGAGCAGTACTTC.

This clone was found a few times. The genes are TRBV2 and TRBJ1-1; D gene unclear. Trimming took off 1 base at V and 8 bases at J, with 14 bases between the two ends. Germline V gene lookup returns CDR1 SNHLY and CDR2 FYNNEI. The CDR3 covers 14 residues. DNA for the CDR3: TGTGCCAGCAGTGAAGTGTCTGGGGTCGGGGAAGCTTTCTTT. As protein: CASSEVSGVGEAFF.

This chain uses TRBV5-5 with TRBJ2-7, with TRBD1 matching 8 bases. V shed 0 bases and J 4 bases; nucleotides not matched to a gene: 9. Germline CDR1 SGHKS, CDR2 YYEKEE (reference sequence). The CDR3 covers 16 residues. CDR3 loop: CASSLVAGGGTYEQYF. The CDR3 DNA is TGTGCCAGCAGCTTGGTGGCAGGGGGCGGGACTTACGAGCAGTACTTC.

This clone came up once. The chain carries TRBV5-1 and TRBJ1-5, with D tentatively TRBD1 (5 bases). Trimming took 4 bases from V and 5 from J, leaving 13 bases between them. The CDR3 has 14 residues. CDR1 is SGHRS and CDR2 is YFSETQ in the germline V gene. The CDR3 is CASSLQGTDQPQHF. CDR3 nucleotide sequence: TGCGCCAGCAGCCTCCAGGGTACCGATCAGCCCCAGCATTTT.

The chain links TRBV27 to TRBJ1-4, with D hard to call. CDR3 length equals 13 residues. Trimming pared 5 bases from V and 7 bases from J, leaving 11 bases between. Germline V gene lookup returns CDR1 MNHEY and CDR2 SMNVEV (reference sequence). The CDR3 sequence is CASSPLRFEKLFF. The CDR3 coding sequence is TGTGCCAGCAGTCCCCTGCGATTTGAAAAACTGTTTTTT.

The chain has TRBV9 and TRBJ1-1, with TRBD1 matching 10 bases. Germline V gene lookup returns CDR1 SGDLS and CDR2 YYNGEE. The CDR3 sequence is 14 residues long. V lost 4 bases to trimming and J lost 4 bases; unmatched junction nucleotides: 4. CDR3 bases: TGTGCCAGCAGCTCCCGACAGGGGGCCACTGAAGCTTTCTTT. Protein: CASSSRQGATEAFF.

This chain uses TRBV15 with TRBJ1-4; possible D gene TRBD1, 6 bases. Deletions cut 2 bases from V and 3 bases from J, with 10 bases between. CDR1 and CDR2 from the germline V gene are LNHNV and YYDKDF (reference sequence). The CDR3 consists of 15 residues. The CDR3 DNA sequence: TGTGCCACCAGCAGACAGGGGCGTTCTAATGAAAAACTGTTTTTT. It yields the protein CATSRQGRSNEKLFF.

V usage is TRBV15 and J usage is TRBJ1-6; D perhaps matches TRBD1 (6 bases). Germline V gene lookup returns CDR1 LNHNV and CDR2 YYDKDF (reference sequence). The CDR3 loop spans 18 amino acids. The V and J ends lost 1 base and 13 bases respectively, with 26 bases between them. In nucleotides, the CDR3 is TGTGCCACCAGCAGAGGCCCCCCACGTACAGAGGGGGGAAGTCCCCTCCACTTT. It codes for CATSRGPPRTEGGSPLHF.

The V gene is TRBV28, the J gene TRBJ2-1; D gene unclear. The CDR3 is made up of 13 amino acids. The germline V gene encodes CDR1 MDHEN and CDR2 SYDVKM. The ends were cut back, 5 bases at V and 1 base at J, with 6 bases in the middle. The CDR3 bases are TGTGCCAGCAGTGGTTCTTCCTACAATGAGCAGTTCTTC. This translates into CASSGSSYNEQFF.

The rearrangement joins TRBV14 to TRBJ2-3; D is uncertain. This CDR3 contains 16 residues. With 1 base removed from V and 4 bases from J, the gap between germline ends came to 15 bases. Germline V CDR1 and CDR2: SGHDN, FVKESK. DNA of the CDR3: TGTGCCAGCAGCCAAGGGGCACTCGCGTTCGCAGATACGCAGTATTTT. Translation gives CASSQGALAFADTQYF.

This rearrangement joins TRBV19 to TRBJ2-1; a weak D match, TRBD2 (7 bases). The CDR3 has 16 residues. Trimming cost V 3 bases and J 0 bases, with 12 bases left between them. Germline CDR1 reads LNHDA; CDR2 reads SQIVND (reference sequence). The CDR3 spells CASSIDRGGSYNEQFF. In nucleotides, the CDR3 is TGTGCCAGTAGTATCGATAGGGGGGGCTCCTACAATGAGCAGTTCTTC.

This sequence joins TRBV4-2 and TRBJ1-6; 7 bases align to TRBD1. CDR1 is LGHNA and CDR2 is YNFKEQ in the germline V gene. V shed 4 bases, J shed 9 bases, and the junction held 9 bases outside the gene matches. The CDR3 is 15 residues long. The CDR3 reads CASSPSGTVSSPLHF. The CDR3, as DNA: TGTGCCAGCAGCCCTTCCGGGACAGTAAGTTCACCCCTCCACTTT.

The chain is built from TRBV28 and TRBJ2-7, with unresolved D. The CDR3 totals 11 residues. Deletions cut 6 bases from V and 3 bases from J, with 6 bases between. From germline, CDR1 is MDHEN and CDR2 SYDVKM. This CDR3 is CASSPNYEQYF. DNA of the CDR3: TGTGCCAGCAGCCCCAACTACGAGCAGTACTTC.

This rearrangement joins TRBV6-1 to TRBJ2-2, with a possible D match to TRBD2 (5 bases). Germline lookup yields CDR1 MNHNS and CDR2 SASEGT. Trimming cost V 8 bases and J 8 bases, with 21 bases left between them. The CDR3 consists of 15 residues. The CDR3 loop is CASGRVSFGGGELFF. CDR3 DNA sequence: TGTGCCAGCGGGCGAGTGAGTTTTGGCGGGGGGGAGCTGTTTTTT.

The chain joins TRBV5-4 to TRBJ1-1; the match to TRBD1 covers 10 bases. The junction had 4 bases not matched to a gene; V was cut back by 0 bases and J by 5 bases. The CDR3 loop spans 15 amino acids. Germline V gives CDR1 SGHNT, CDR2 YYREEE (reference sequence). The CDR3 sequence: CASSLAGGQGTEAFF. CDR3 in DNA: TGTGCCAGCAGCTTGGCGGGGGGACAGGGGACTGAAGCTTTCTTT.

The chain carries TRBV5-4 and TRBJ2-7, with 8 positions matching TRBD1. V lost 2 bases and J lost 7; bases outside the gene matches: 5. The CDR3 length is 13 residues. CDR1 is SGHNT, CDR2 YYREEE, per germline (reference sequence). In nucleotides, the CDR3 is TGTGCCAGCAGCTTCCAGGGGGCTGAAGAGCAGTACTTC. As protein: CASSFQGAEEQYF.

The rearrangement links TRBV7-9 to TRBJ2-5, with a tentative D call TRBD2 (5 bases). V lost 1 base, J lost 3 bases, and 15 bases lay in between. Looked up from germline, CDR1 is SEHNR and CDR2 is FQNEAQ (reference sequence). CDR3 length: 16 amino acids. The CDR3 region is CASSLVKPGTKETQYF. DNA of the CDR3: TGTGCCAGCAGCTTAGTAAAACCGGGAACCAAAGAGACCCAGTACTTC.

The chain uses TRBV6-6 and TRBJ2-7, with D perhaps TRBD1 (6 bases). CDR1 and CDR2 from the germline V gene are MNHNY and SVGAGI (reference sequence). Trimming took off 1 base at V and 2 bases at J, with 15 bases between the two ends. The CDR3 sequence is 16 residues long. The CDR3: CASSYFPGTPTYEQYF. As DNA, the CDR3 is TGTGCCAGCAGTTACTTCCCCGGGACACCGACCTACGAGCAGTACTTC.

This chain links TRBV23-1 with TRBJ1-3; a possible D gene is TRBD1 (6 bases). Being an ORF, TRBV23-1 has a function that is uncertain. Trimming removed 2 bases at V and 4 bases at J, with 27 bases between. This CDR3 region has 20 residues. In DNA, the CDR3 is TGCGCCAGCAGTCAAAACCGGGACTTTGTTACCAGGGGCCTGGGAAACACCATATATTTT. Encoded protein: CASSQNRDFVTRGLGNTIYF.

V usage is TRBV6-5 and J usage is TRBJ2-7; D remains unclear. V lost 8 bases, J lost 6 bases, and 17 bases lay in between. Germline lookup yields CDR1 MNHEY and CDR2 SVGAGI. The CDR3 sequence is 13 residues long. CDR3 in DNA: TGTGCCAGCCACCCGAGGTACCATCCCGAGCAGTACTTC. Amino acid sequence: CASHPRYHPEQYF.

The chain combines TRBV27 with TRBJ1-5; 7 bases agree with TRBD1. After removal of 6 bases from V and 7 bases from J, the junction contained 9 bases not matched to a gene. In germline, CDR1 is MNHEY, CDR2 SMNVEV (reference sequence). This CDR3 has 14 amino acids. CDR3 protein: CASSVDRRYQPQHF. Written as DNA, the CDR3 is TGTGCCAGCAGCGTGGACAGGCGATACCAGCCCCAGCATTTT.

This sequence joins TRBV18 and TRBJ1-1; TRBD1 agrees at 7 bases. Per the germline V gene, CDR1 is KGHSH and CDR2 is LQKENI. This CDR3 has 15 residues. V lost 3 bases, J lost 1 base, and 5 bases stayed unmatched. As DNA, the CDR3 is TGTGCCAGCTCACCTATGACAGGGTCGAACACTGAAGCTTTCTTT. Encoded protein: CASSPMTGSNTEAFF.

The chain links TRBV27 to TRBJ1-4; D is ambiguous. Per germline, CDR1 MNHEY and CDR2 SMNVEV (reference sequence). V was cut by 2 bases and J by 0 bases, with 13 bases left in between. The CDR3 is 17 amino acids. CDR3 sequence reads: CASSLGRADATNEKLFF. The CDR3 DNA reads TGTGCCAGCAGTTTAGGAAGGGCGGATGCAACTAATGAAAAACTGTTTTTT.

V usage is TRBV7-6 and J usage is TRBJ1-6, with D hard to call. The CDR3 has 15 amino acids. The V end lost 4 bases, the J end lost 8 bases, and 15 bases lay between the germline ends. CDR1 is SGHVS and CDR2 is FNYEAQ in the germline V gene. The CDR3 loop reads CASSSGPGYDSPLHF. The DNA for the CDR3 is TGTGCCAGCAGCTCCGGCCCGGGATATGATTCACCCCTCCACTTT.

The chain uses TRBV7-6 and TRBJ1-2; 11 nucleotides line up with TRBD1. Per germline, CDR1 SGHVS and CDR2 FNYEAQ. There are 19 residues in the CDR3. With V trimmed by 0 bases and J by 5 bases, 14 bases remained unmatched. For the CDR3, the DNA is TGTGCCAGCAGCTTAGCGACCCTATCGGGACAGGGGGTAGGGTATGGCTACACCTTC. Translation: CASSLATLSGQGVGYGYTF.

The chain employs TRBV5-1 and TRBJ1-1, with 9 bases lining up with TRBD1. The V and J ends lost 4 bases and 6 bases, in that order; junction bases with no gene match: 7. The CDR3 is 14 residues long. CDR1 and CDR2 (germline): SGHRS, YFSETQ. CDR3 loop: CASSGDRVYAEAFF. The CDR3 DNA is TGCGCCAGCAGCGGGGACAGGGTGTACGCTGAAGCTTTCTTT.

This clone was detected a few times. V and J are TRBV7-9 and TRBJ1-1; the D is unclear. Germline values: CDR1 SEHNR, CDR2 FQNEAQ (reference sequence). V dropped 5 bases and J dropped 1 base, with 11 bases sitting between them. CDR3 length: 14 amino acids. CDR3 coding DNA: TGTGCCAGCAGCCCAGAGAGGGAGAACACTGAAGCTTTCTTT. Translation gives CASSPERENTEAFF.

The J gene is TRBJ2-7, the V gene TRBV5-1; 8 positions agree with TRBD1. Germline V CDR1 and CDR2: SGHRS, YFSETQ. The V gene end was trimmed by 4 bases and the J gene end by 3 bases; junction bases not matched to a gene: 6. CDR3 size: 14 residues. CDR3 sequence (DNA): TGCGCCAGCAGCCCCCAGGGGGCTTTCTACGAGCAGTACTTC. It specifies CASSPQGAFYEQYF.